A selection of T cell receptor beta chains follows, all from one sample in a study of blood T cells in healthy people across ages. One entry per CDR3 protein, called by TCRdb with MiXCR from the 5' RACE reads. Seen here are 1.8 million or so distinct CDR3 sequences, about 39% observed once, and the top ten hold about 23%. The sample was blood. These receptors came from a human donor in good health. CDR3s include the opening cysteine and the closing phenylalanine or tryptophan. D genes are given only for firm matches. A clone size is listed for some rows: how often the clone was seen (once, few, many), or a class if it is expanded.

>TRBV6-2/TRBV6-3|TRBJ1-2|few|-
TGTGCCAGCAGTTACCTCGCGGGGGTTAGGAGCTACACCTTC
CASSYLAGVRSYTF
>TRBV29-1|TRBJ2-7|-|TRBD2
TGCAGCGTTGAAGCGGGGGGGAACTCCTACGAGCAGTACTTC
CSVEAGGNSYEQYF
>TRBV29-1|TRBJ2-7|-|TRBD2
TGCAGCGTTGAATACCCTAGCGGGACCTACGAGCAGTACTTC
CSVEYPSGTYEQYF
>TRBV29-1|TRBJ1-1|-|-
TGCAGCGTTGAACAGAGAGATGGGGGCACTGAAGCTTTCTTT
CSVEQRDGGTEAFF
>TRBV10-3|TRBJ1-4|-|-
TGTGCCATCAGTGAGTCGCAGCCTAATGAAAAACTGTTTTTT
CAISESQPNEKLFF
>TRBV20-1|TRBJ1-5|few|-
TGCAGTGCGGACGGCTATAATAGCAATCAGCCCCAGCATTTT
CSADGYNSNQPQHF
>TRBV7-2|TRBJ2-7|many|TRBD2
TGTGCCAGCAGCCTAGCGGGGGGGAACGAGCAGTACTTC
CASSLAGGNEQYF
>TRBV7-2|TRBJ2-6|-|-
TGTGCCAGCAGCTTAGTGGTGCCTGGGGCCAACGTCCTGACTTTC
CASSLVVPGANVLTF
>TRBV4-3|TRBJ1-2|-|-
TGCGCCAGCAGCCAAGCTAAAGGAGGGTTAGGCTATGGCTACACCTTC
CASSQAKGGLGYGYTF
>TRBV29-1|TRBJ2-5|once|TRBD1
TGCAGCGCCCGGGACAGGTCTCAAGAGACCCAGTACTTC
CSARDRSQETQYF
>TRBV29-1|TRBJ1-1|-|-
TGCAGCCCTTTGCGTGGGCTTAGGAGGGGGGCAATGAACACTGAAGCTTTCTTT
CSPLRGLRRGAMNTEAFF
>TRBV7-3|TRBJ2-3|few|-
TGTGCCAGCAGCCCTCGTTCTGGCGGGGGCCCGGAGACGGGCACAGATACGCAGTATTTT
CASSPRSGGGPETGTDTQYF
>TRBV20-1|TRBJ2-7|once|-
TGCAGTGTCCCGGGACGGACCTACGAGCAGTACTTC
CSVPGRTYEQYF
>TRBV7-2|TRBJ2-7|-|-
TGTGCCAGCAGCTTAGTGCACAGAACTTACGAGCAGTACTTC
CASSLVHRTYEQYF
>TRBV6-6|TRBJ2-2|-|TRBD1
TGTGCCAGCAGTGAGGGACAGGGTTTTGGCAGGGAGCTGTTTTTT
CASSEGQGFGRELFF
>TRBV24-1|TRBJ2-5|-|-
TGTGCCGCCAGTGATTTGTACAGGGGACTAGAGACCCAGTACTTC
CAASDLYRGLETQYF
>TRBV7-9|TRBJ2-1|few|TRBD2
TGTGCCAGCAGCCCCCAACCCCGGACGGGAGGGGATCAGTTCTTC
CASSPQPRTGGDQFF
>TRBV12-3/TRBV12-4|TRBJ1-6|-|-
TGTGCCAGCAGTTGGTTTTTCGGGAATTCACCCCTCCACTTT
CASSWFFGNSPLHF
>TRBV14|TRBJ2-1|-|-
TGTGCCAGCAGCTCAGATCGAGACAAAGAGCAGTTCTTC
CASSSDRDKEQFF
>TRBV18|TRBJ1-3|-|-
TGTGCCAGCTCACCCTCGTCGGGTGGAAACACCATATATTTT
CASSPSSGGNTIYF
>TRBV7-9|TRBJ2-1|few|TRBD2
TGTGCCAGCAGCTTAGTGGGTAGCGGGGGCGATGAGCAGTTCTTC
CASSLVGSGGDEQFF
>TRBV7-2|TRBJ1-1|-|TRBD1
TGTGCCAGCAGCCCCCAGACAGGGGAGAACACTGAAGCTTTCTTT
CASSPQTGENTEAFF
>TRBV11-2|TRBJ1-6|-|-
TGTGCCAGCAGCGGTGATGGACTGTTGACCCTCCACTTT
CASSGDGLLTLHF
>TRBV28|TRBJ1-6|-|TRBD1
TGTGCCAGCACGGGACAGCAAAATTCACCCCTCCACTTT
CASTGQQNSPLHF
>TRBV11-1|TRBJ2-3|few|TRBD1
TGTGCCAGCAGATCCGGGACAGGGTGGGCAGATACGCAGTATTTT
CASRSGTGWADTQYF
>TRBV29-1|TRBJ2-1|-|TRBD2
TGCAGCGTTAGGACTAGCGGGGACTTCTCCTACAATGAGCAGTTCTTC
CSVRTSGDFSYNEQFF
>TRBV5-1|TRBJ2-2|-|-
TGCGCCAGCAGCCGGGCCACAGGCGGCACCGGGGAGCTGTTTTTT
CASSRATGGTGELFF
>TRBV3-1|TRBJ1-2|few|-
TGTGCCAGCAGCCAATTGGGACGGAATTATGGCTACACCTTC
CASSQLGRNYGYTF
>TRBV28|TRBJ1-5|-|-
TGTGCCAGCAGTTTGTTCGTGCAGCCCCAGCATTTT
CASSLFVQPQHF
>TRBV5-6|TRBJ1-1|-|-
TGTGCCAGCAGCCCAAATGGAGGGTCGGCTTTCTTT
CASSPNGGSAFF
>TRBV7-2|TRBJ2-5|-|-
TGTGCCAGCAGCTTAGGGTACAGGGAAGTCCAAGAGACCCAGTACTTC
CASSLGYREVQETQYF
>TRBV29-1|TRBJ2-5|few|-
TGCAGCGTGGGAAGGATGGGGGGCGCGGAGACCCAGTACTTC
CSVGRMGGAETQYF
>TRBV7-9|TRBJ2-1|-|TRBD1
TGTGCCAGCAGCGGCTCCGGGACAGTAACATACAATGAGCAGTTCTTC
CASSGSGTVTYNEQFF
>TRBV6-2/TRBV6-3|TRBJ2-5|-|-
TGTGCCAGCAGTCTCGACTTTGGGGCCCAGTACTTC
CASSLDFGAQYF
>TRBV29-1|TRBJ2-5|-|-
TGCAGCGTTGAAGATCACGACAGACAAGAGACCCAGTACTTC
CSVEDHDRQETQYF
>TRBV10-3|TRBJ2-3|-|TRBD2
TGTGCCATCAGTGAGCCGGCCGGAGCGGGGACCAGCACAGATACGCAGTATTTT
CAISEPAGAGTSTDTQYF
>TRBV7-2|TRBJ2-1|-|TRBD1
TGTGCCAGCAGCTTATCATTACAGGGGGCGCAGGGGGGGCAGTTCTTC
CASSLSLQGAQGGQFF
>TRBV7-9|TRBJ2-1|-|TRBD1
TGTGCCAGCAGCAGAAGATCTCTGGGACAGGCGAACAATGAGCAGTTCTTC
CASSRRSLGQANNEQFF
>TRBV9|TRBJ1-2|-|-
TGTACCAGCAGCGTCGGGACGGACAGCCTAGTCCCCTATGGCTACACCTTC
CTSSVGTDSLVPYGYTF
>TRBV7-8|TRBJ1-2|-|TRBD1
TGTGCCAGCAGTTTAGGGACAGTATCTAACTATGGCTACACCTTC
CASSLGTVSNYGYTF
>TRBV6-6|TRBJ1-5|-|-
TGTGCCAGCAGTCCCAGCAGGGATAGCAATCAGCCCCAGCATTTT
CASSPSRDSNQPQHF
>TRBV7-2|TRBJ1-2|-|TRBD1
TGTGCCAGCAGTTATGACAGGGGCAGTGGCTACACCTTC
CASSYDRGSGYTF
>TRBV5-1|TRBJ1-3|-|-
TGCGCCAGCAGCTTGGCCGGGACGGCCGGAAGTGCCACCATATATTTT
CASSLAGTAGSATIYF